Below, 2 T cell receptor beta chains from the same sample are listed, as sequenced in a study of blood T cell repertoires in COVID-19. Data came from immunoSEQ multiplex PCR; TCRdb stores just in-frame clones and leaves some out. Found here are 200,000 to 300,000 clones, about 91% of them singletons; the top ten hold roughly 6.8%. Sequencing was performed on peripheral blood. The receptors originated from a woman aged 25 to 39 with COVID-19, enrolled during active disease.

V gene TRBV7-2 combines with J gene TRBJ2-3; 7 bases match TRBD2. The V gene's germline CDR1 is SGHTA and CDR2 FQGNSA. V was pared by 1 base and J by 1 base, with 2 bases of the junction left unmatched. This CDR3 region has 15 residues. The CDR3 loop reads CASSLDRGGTDTQYF. Here the CDR3 DNA reads TGTGCCAGCAGCTTAGACCGGGGGGGCACAGATACGCAGTATTTT.

The chain recombines TRBV4-2 with TRBJ1-2; no clear D gene. The CDR3 loop spans 17 amino acids. CDR1 and CDR2 (germline): LGHNA, YNFKEQ. V dropped 2 bases and J dropped 5 bases, with 21 bases sitting between them. CDR3 residues: CASSQRAAAGGSYGYTF. The CDR3 nucleotides are TGTGCCAGCAGCCAAAGGGCGGCCGCGGGAGGGTCTTATGGCTACACCTTC.